Listed here are 18 T cell receptor beta chains from one sample, sequenced in a study of OX40 agonist ivuxolimab in advanced cancers. Assay used: immunoSEQ multiplex PCR; TCRdb lists only in-frame clones, some missing. The table has tens of thousands of clones, approximately 81% seen once. The material sequenced was CD4+ or CD8+ T cells sorted from blood, taken in a trial of the OX40 agonist ivuxolimab. These TCRs come from an adult with an advanced solid tumor such as melanoma, head and neck, liver or kidney cancer.

In this sample, this clone turned up a few times. This sequence joins TRBV9 and TRBJ2-7; TRBD1 matches at 8 bases. CDR1 is SGDLS and CDR2 is YYNGEE in the germline V gene. The CDR3 runs to 14 residues. Trimming cost V 3 bases and J 5 bases; bases outside gene matches: 7. In DNA, the CDR3 is TGTGCCAGCAGCGACCGGACAGGGAGACACGAGCAGTACTTC. This encodes CASSDRTGRHEQYF.

The CDR3 DNA is TGTGCCAGCAGCTTGGGGGAGAGGCAGACCCAGTACTTC. Protein: CASSLGERQTQYF. V gene TRBV5-6 combines with J gene TRBJ2-5; a weak D match, TRBD2 (5 bases). The CDR3 is 13 amino acids. CDR1 is SGHDT, CDR2 YYEEEE, per germline. V lost 0 bases and J 6 bases, leaving 9 bases between the germline ends.

V and J are TRBV9 and TRBJ1-2; D ambiguous. Germline CDR1 is SGDLS and CDR2 is YYNGEE. The CDR3 consists of 12 residues. The ends were cut back, 4 bases at V and 3 bases at J, with 7 bases in the middle. DNA for the CDR3: TGTGCCAGCAGCTTCTTCGACTATGGCTACACCTTC. As protein: CASSFFDYGYTF.

The rearrangement links TRBV28 to TRBJ2-1, with D unresolved. Germline CDR1 MDHEN, CDR2 SYDVKM. The CDR3 is 13 residues long. Trimming removed 2 bases from V and 0 bases from J, with 2 bases in between. The CDR3 DNA reads TGTGCCAGCAGTTTAACCTCCTACAATGAGCAGTTCTTC. It is translated as CASSLTSYNEQFF. The full variable domain, in which reference TRBV28 and TRBJ2-1 provide the parts outside the CDR3, is DVKVTQSSRYLVKRTGEKVFLECVQDMDHENMFWYRQDPGLGLRLIYFSYDVKMKEKGDIPEGYSVSREKKERFSLILESASTNQTSMYLCASSLTSYNEQFFGPGTRLTVL.

This chain connects TRBV4-3 to TRBJ2-7, with D tentatively TRBD1 (5 bases). The germline gives CDR1 LGHNA, CDR2 YSLEER. This CDR3 is built from 14 residues. V was pared by 2 bases and J by 6 bases, with 14 bases between. The CDR3 spells CASSQRLSGREQYF. The DNA of the CDR3 is TGCGCCAGCAGCCAACGTTTATCAGGGCGCGAGCAGTACTTC.

V and J are TRBV5-8 and TRBJ1-1, with a possible D match to TRBD1 (6 bases). Germline assignment: CDR1 SGHTS and CDR2 YDEGEE. This CDR3 spans 12 amino acids. V lost 5 bases to trimming and J lost 10 bases, with 15 bases between them. CDR3 bases: TGTGCCAGCAGACCAGGGACAACCGGAGCTTTCTTT. Encoded protein: CASRPGTTGAFF.

V gene TRBV6-5 combines with J gene TRBJ1-5, with D possibly TRBD1 on 6 matching bases. Germline-derived CDR1 and CDR2 are MNHEY and SVGAGI. V was trimmed by 0 bases and J by 7 bases, leaving 13 bases between them. CDR3 length: 15 amino acids. Here the CDR3 reads CASSYSSGAVQPQHF. The DNA of the CDR3 is TGTGCCAGCAGTTACTCATCGGGGGCAGTACAGCCCCAGCATTTT.

Within the sample, this clone is medium-sized (0.01 to 0.1%). This rearrangement joins TRBV6-4 to TRBJ2-3; D may correspond to TRBD1 or TRBD2 (6 bases each). From germline, CDR1 is MRHNA and CDR2 SNTAGT. Trimming shortened V by 0 bases and J by 3 bases, and 10 bases separated the two germline ends. The CDR3 is made up of 15 amino acids. The CDR3 nucleotides read TGTGCCAGCAGTGACTCAACGGGGGCGACAGATACGCAGTATTTT. This encodes CASSDSTGATDTQYF.

The chain links TRBV6-5 to TRBJ2-5; TRBD1 is a possible D gene (6 bases). From germline, CDR1 is MNHEY and CDR2 SVGAGI. CDR3 size: 13 residues. V was pared by 7 bases and J by 1 base, with 10 bases between. The CDR3 coding sequence is TGTGCCAGCACAGGGGTATCCCAAGAGACCCAGTACTTC. Its translation: CASTGVSQETQYF.

The J gene is TRBJ1-1, the V gene TRBV9, with D hard to call. The CDR3 spans 14 residues. Trimming removed 0 bases at V and 1 base at J, with 7 bases between. CDR1 is SGDLS, CDR2 YYNGEE, per germline. CDR3 DNA sequence: TGTGCCAGCAGCGTAGGCTCGTCGAACACTGAAGCTTTCTTT. Its translation is CASSVGSSNTEAFF.

This clone appeared a single time. The chain has TRBV19 and TRBJ2-4, with 9 bases lining up with TRBD2. The CDR3 runs 17 residues. With V trimmed by 5 bases and J by 0 bases, 8 bases remained unmatched. Germline V gives CDR1 LNHDA, CDR2 SQIVND (reference sequence). The CDR3 DNA is TGTGCCAGTAGTCCAACCGCTAGCGGGATAGCCAAAAACATTCAGTACTTC. Protein: CASSPTASGIAKNIQYF.

Concerning this clone itself: The same CDR3 can be traced to other DNA sequences in this sample. V and J are TRBV6-1 and TRBJ1-5, with D maybe TRBD1 (6 bases). The CDR3 extends over 14 amino acids. Germline values: CDR1 MNHNS, CDR2 SASEGT. V lost 6 bases to trimming and J lost 0 bases, with 9 bases between them. The CDR3, as DNA: TGTGCCAGCAGCGCGGACAGTAGCAATCAGCCCCAGCATTTT. Protein sequence: CASSADSSNQPQHF.

The V gene is TRBV27, the J gene TRBJ2-1, with TRBD2 matching 10 bases. Germline CDR1 is MNHEY and CDR2 is SMNVEV (reference sequence). The CDR3 spans 18 residues. The V segment lost 7 bases and the J segment 9 bases; nucleotides outside the gene matches: 21. The CDR3 protein is CASTFSPSGSSIPREQFF. The CDR3 nucleotides read TGTGCCAGCACCTTTAGCCCTAGCGGGAGTAGTATTCCGCGTGAGCAGTTCTTC.

This chain uses TRBV7-2 with TRBJ1-2, with D possibly being TRBD1 (5 bases). CDR3 length: 14 amino acids. V lost 1 base, J lost 2 bases, and 8 bases lay in between. CDR1 is SGHTA, CDR2 FQGNSA, per germline. DNA for the CDR3: TGTGCCAGCAGCTTAGTCGAGGGGAACTATGGCTACACCTTC. It encodes CASSLVEGNYGYTF.

The V gene is TRBV27, the J gene TRBJ2-2; either TRBD1 or TRBD2 may supply D (6 bases each). The V gene lost 1 base and the J gene lost 1 base, with 10 bases spanning the gap. This CDR3 spans 16 amino acids. Germline V gene data show CDR1 as MNHEY and CDR2 as SMNVEV (reference sequence). CDR3 residues: CASSLYGGQNTGELFF. CDR3 in DNA: TGTGCCAGCAGTTTATATGGGGGGCAGAACACCGGGGAGCTGTTTTTT.

The V gene is TRBV27, the J gene TRBJ1-4; D perhaps matches TRBD1 (5 bases). CDR3 size: 14 residues. Trimming removed 5 bases from V and 4 bases from J, with 11 bases in between. The V gene's germline CDR1 is MNHEY and CDR2 SMNVEV (reference sequence). CDR3 nucleotide sequence: TGTGCCAGCAGTGGACCGGGACTTAATGAAAAACTGTTTTTT. Translated: CASSGPGLNEKLFF.

This chain links TRBV28 with TRBJ1-6, with D uncertain. Trimming pared 2 bases from V and 12 bases from J, leaving 11 bases between. In germline, CDR1 is MDHEN, CDR2 SYDVKM. The CDR3 has 13 residues. CDR3 amino acids: CASSLGRVLPLHF. CDR3 nucleotide sequence: TGTGCCAGCAGTTTAGGAAGGGTGTTACCCCTCCACTTT.

There are a few counts of this clone. This chain joins TRBV9 and TRBJ1-1; 7 bases line up with TRBD1. Looked up from germline, CDR1 is SGDLS and CDR2 is YYNGEE. V shed 4 bases and J 6 bases; nucleotides not matched to a gene: 15. The CDR3 sequence is 16 residues long. The CDR3 sequence is CASSSGGPRVNPEAFF. The CDR3 nucleotides are TGTGCCAGCAGCTCAGGGGGGCCCAGGGTGAATCCTGAAGCTTTCTTT.